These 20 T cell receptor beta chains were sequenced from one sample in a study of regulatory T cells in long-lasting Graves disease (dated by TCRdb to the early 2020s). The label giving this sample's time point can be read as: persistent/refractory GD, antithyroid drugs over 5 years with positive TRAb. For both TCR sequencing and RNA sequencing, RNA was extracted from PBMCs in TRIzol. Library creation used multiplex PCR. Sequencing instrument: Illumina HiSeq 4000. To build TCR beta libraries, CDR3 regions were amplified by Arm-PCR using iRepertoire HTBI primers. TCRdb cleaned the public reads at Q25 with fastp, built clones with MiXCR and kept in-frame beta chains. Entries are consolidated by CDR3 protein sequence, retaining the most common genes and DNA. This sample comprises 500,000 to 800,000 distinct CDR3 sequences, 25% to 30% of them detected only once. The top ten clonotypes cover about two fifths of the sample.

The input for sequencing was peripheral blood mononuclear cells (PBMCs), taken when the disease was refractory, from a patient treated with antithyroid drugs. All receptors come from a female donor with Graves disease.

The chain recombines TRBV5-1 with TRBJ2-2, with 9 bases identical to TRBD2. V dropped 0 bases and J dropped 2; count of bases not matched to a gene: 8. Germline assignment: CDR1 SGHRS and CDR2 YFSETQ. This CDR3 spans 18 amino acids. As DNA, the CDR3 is TGCGCCAGCAGCTTGGGACTAGCGGTCCACCCTAACACCGGGGAGCTGTTTTTT. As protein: CASSLGLAVHPNTGELFF.

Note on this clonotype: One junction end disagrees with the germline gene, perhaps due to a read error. CDR3 residues: CASSQEAGYERYF. The CDR3 coding sequence is TGTGCCAGCAGCCAAGAGGCAGGCTACGAGCGGTACTTC. The rearrangement links TRBV4-2 to TRBJ2-7; D not certain. The CDR3 has 13 residues. Germline CDR1 and CDR2: LGHNA and YNFKEQ.

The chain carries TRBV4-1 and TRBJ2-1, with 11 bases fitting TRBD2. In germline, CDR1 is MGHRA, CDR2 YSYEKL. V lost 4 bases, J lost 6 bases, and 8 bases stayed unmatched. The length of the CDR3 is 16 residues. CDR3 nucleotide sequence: TGCGCCAGCAGCCCCCATAGCGGGAGGGCACTCAATGAGCAGTTCTTC. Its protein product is CASSPHSGRALNEQFF.

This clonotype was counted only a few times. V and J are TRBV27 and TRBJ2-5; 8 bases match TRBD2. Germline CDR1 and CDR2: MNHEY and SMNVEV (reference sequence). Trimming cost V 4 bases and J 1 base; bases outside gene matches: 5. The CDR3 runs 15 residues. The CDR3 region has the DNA TGTGCCAGCAGTTATCTCCGGGAGGGCCAAGAGACCCAGTACTTC. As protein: CASSYLREGQETQYF.

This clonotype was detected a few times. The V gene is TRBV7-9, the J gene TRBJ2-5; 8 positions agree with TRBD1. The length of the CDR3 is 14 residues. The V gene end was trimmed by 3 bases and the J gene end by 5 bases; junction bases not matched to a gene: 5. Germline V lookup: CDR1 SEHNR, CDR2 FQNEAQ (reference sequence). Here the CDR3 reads CASSLPQGEETQYF. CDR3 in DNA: TGTGCCAGCAGCTTGCCACAGGGGGAGGAGACCCAGTACTTC.

CDR3 in amino acids: CASSTAGVGELFF. CDR3 coding DNA: TGTGCCAGCAGCACAGCGGGAGTCGGGGAGCTGTTTTTT. The J gene is TRBJ2-2, the V gene TRBV6-1, with TRBD2 matching over 8 bases. Germline assignment: CDR1 MNHNS and CDR2 SASEGT. Trimming at V came to 6 bases and at J to 7 bases, leaving 4 bases not matched to a gene. CDR3 length: 13 residues.

In DNA, the CDR3 is TGTGCCGGGGGTGATCTGCGGGGAGATCAGCCCCAGCATTTT. Translating it yields CAGGDLRGDQPQHF. The chain employs TRBV28 and TRBJ1-5; D possibly corresponds to TRBD1 (5 bases). The CDR3 consists of 14 residues. The V gene lost 11 bases and the J gene lost 5 bases, with 19 bases spanning the gap. CDR1 MDHEN and CDR2 SYDVKM come from the germline V gene.

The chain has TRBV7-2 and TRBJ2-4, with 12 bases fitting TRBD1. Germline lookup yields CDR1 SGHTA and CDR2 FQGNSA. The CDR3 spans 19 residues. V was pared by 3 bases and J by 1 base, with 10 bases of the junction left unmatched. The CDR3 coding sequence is TGTGCCAGCAGCTTTTCCGGGACAGGGGGCCTTAGGGCCAAAAACATTCAGTACTTC. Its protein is CASSFSGTGGLRAKNIQYF.

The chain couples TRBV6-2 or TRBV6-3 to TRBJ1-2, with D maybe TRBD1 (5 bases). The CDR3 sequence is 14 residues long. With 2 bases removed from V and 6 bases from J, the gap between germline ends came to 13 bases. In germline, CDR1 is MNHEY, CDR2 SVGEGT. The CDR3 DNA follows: TGTGCCAGCAGTTACCTGACCGGGACTCATGGCTACACCTTC. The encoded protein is CASSYLTGTHGYTF.

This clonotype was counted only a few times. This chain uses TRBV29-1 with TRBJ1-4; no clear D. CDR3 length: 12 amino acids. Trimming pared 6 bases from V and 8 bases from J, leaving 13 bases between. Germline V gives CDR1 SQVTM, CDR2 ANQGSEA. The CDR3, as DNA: TGCAGCGTGGTCATAATGGGGGAAAAACTGTTTTTT. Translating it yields CSVVIMGEKLFF.

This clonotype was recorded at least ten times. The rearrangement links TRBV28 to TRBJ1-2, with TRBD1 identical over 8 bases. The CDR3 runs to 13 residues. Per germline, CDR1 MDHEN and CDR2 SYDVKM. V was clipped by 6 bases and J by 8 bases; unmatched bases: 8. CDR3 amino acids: CASRPGQGGGYTF. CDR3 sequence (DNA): TGTGCCAGCAGGCCCGGACAGGGCGGGGGCTACACCTTC.

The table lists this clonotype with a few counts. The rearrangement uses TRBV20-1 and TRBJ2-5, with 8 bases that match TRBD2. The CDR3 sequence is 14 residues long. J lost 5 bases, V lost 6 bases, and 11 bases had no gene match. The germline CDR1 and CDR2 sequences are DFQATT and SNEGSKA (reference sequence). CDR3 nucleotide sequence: TGCAGTGCCCAGCCGAACGGGAGGGATGAGACCCAGTACTTC. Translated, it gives CSAQPNGRDETQYF.

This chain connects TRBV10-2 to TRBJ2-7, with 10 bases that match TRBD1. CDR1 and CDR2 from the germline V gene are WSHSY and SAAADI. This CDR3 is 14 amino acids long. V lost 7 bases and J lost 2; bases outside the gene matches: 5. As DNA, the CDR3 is TGCGCCAGCAAAGAGGGACAGGGGCCCTACGAGCAGTACTTC. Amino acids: CASKEGQGPYEQYF.

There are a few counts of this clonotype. CDR3 DNA: TGCAGCGTTGAAGAATGGGGAGGACTCAACTATGGCTACACCTTC. This codes for CSVEEWGGLNYGYTF. This chain links TRBV29-1 with TRBJ1-2; D is uncertain. V shed 0 bases and J shed 2 bases, with 13 bases lying between them. CDR3 length: 15 amino acids. In germline, CDR1 is SQVTM, CDR2 ANQGSEA.

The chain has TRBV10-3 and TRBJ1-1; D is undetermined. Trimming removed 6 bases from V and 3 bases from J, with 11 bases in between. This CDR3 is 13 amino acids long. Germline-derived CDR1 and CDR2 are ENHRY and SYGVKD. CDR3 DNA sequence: TGTGCCATCAGGAATGGGCGGGACACTGAAGCTTTCTTT. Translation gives CAIRNGRDTEAFF.

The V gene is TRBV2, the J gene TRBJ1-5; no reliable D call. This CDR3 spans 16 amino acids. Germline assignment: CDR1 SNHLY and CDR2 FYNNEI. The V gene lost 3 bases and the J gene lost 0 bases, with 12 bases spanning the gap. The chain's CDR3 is CASSEVAGHSNQPQHF. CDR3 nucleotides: TGTGCCAGCAGTGAGGTGGCAGGCCATAGCAATCAGCCCCAGCATTTT.

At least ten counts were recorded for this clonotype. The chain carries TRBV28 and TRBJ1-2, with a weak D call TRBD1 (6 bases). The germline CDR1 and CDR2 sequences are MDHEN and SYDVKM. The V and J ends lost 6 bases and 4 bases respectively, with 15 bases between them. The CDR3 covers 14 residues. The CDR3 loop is CASRPMPGAYGYTF. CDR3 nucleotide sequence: TGTGCCAGCAGGCCGATGCCGGGGGCCTATGGCTACACCTTC.

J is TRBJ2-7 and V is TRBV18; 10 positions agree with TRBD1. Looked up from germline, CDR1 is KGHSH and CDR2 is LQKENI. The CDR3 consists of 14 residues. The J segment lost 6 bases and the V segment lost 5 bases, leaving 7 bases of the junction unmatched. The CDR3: CASSLPGQGIEQYF. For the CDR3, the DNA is TGTGCCAGCTCATTGCCGGGACAGGGGATCGAGCAGTACTTC. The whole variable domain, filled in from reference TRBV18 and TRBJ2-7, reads NAGVMQNPRHLVRRRGQEARLRCSPMKGHSHVYWYRQLPEEGLKFMVYLQKENIIDESGMPKERFSAEFPKEGPSILRIQQVVRGDSAAYFCASSLPGQGIEQYFGPGTRLTVT.

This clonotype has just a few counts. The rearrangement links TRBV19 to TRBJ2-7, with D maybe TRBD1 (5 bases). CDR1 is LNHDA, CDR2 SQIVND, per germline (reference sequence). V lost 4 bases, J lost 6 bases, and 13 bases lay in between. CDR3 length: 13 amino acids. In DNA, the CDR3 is TGTGCCAGTAGTAGCCAGGGTAGTGGCGAGCAGTACTTC. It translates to CASSSQGSGEQYF.

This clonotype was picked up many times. CDR3 sequence: CATALNSNQPQHF. CDR3 in DNA: TGTGCCACCGCTCTCAATAGCAATCAGCCCCAGCATTTT. The chain carries TRBV6-2 or TRBV6-3 and TRBJ1-5, with D unresolved. Germline CDR1 MNHEY, CDR2 SVGEGT. Trimming took off 10 bases at V and 0 bases at J, with 10 bases between the two ends. The CDR3 extends over 13 amino acids.